This T cell receptor beta chain was captured in a study of CD8 T cells in Susac syndrome. The CDR3 totals 14 residues. The ends lost 8 bases at V and 8 bases at J; junction bases unmatched: 12. Germline V gene lookup returns CDR1 MGHDK and CDR2 SYGVNS. The RNA, about 0.5 to 1 ug, was put through reverse transcription using random hexamers. MiXCR, applied by TCRdb to the immunoSEQ multiplex PCR reads, yields one record per CDR3 protein. The data show 150,000 to 200,000 distinct CDR3 sequences, with around 94% seen just once and around 0.14% held by the top ten. Peripheral blood CD8+ and CD4+ T cells were profiled by TCR beta sequencing. Controls matched for age and sex were healthy donors.

V usage is TRBV25-1 and J usage is TRBJ2-1; 7 nucleotides line up with TRBD1. What was sequenced was CD4+ T cells from PBMCs. The source of this sequence is a human donor in good health. The CDR3 DNA reads TGTGCCAGCGGAAACAGGGGACGGGACCATGAGCAGTTCTTC. It specifies CASGNRGRDHEQFF.